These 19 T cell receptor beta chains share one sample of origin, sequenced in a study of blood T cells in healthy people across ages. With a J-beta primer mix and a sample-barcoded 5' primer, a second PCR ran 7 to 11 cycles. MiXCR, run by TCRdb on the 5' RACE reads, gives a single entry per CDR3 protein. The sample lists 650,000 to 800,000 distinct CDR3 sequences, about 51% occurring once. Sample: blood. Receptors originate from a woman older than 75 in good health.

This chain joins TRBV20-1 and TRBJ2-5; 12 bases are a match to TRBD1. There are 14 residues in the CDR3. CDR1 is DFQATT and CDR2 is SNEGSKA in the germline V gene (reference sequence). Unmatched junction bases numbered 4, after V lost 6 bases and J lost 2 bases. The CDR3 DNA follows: TGCAGTGCCGGGGACAGGGGGCGACAAGAGACCCAGTACTTC. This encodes CSAGDRGRQETQYF.

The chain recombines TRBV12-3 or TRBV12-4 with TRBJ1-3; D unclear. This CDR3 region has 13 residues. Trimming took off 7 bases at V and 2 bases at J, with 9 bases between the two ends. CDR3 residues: CASTSSPGNTIYF. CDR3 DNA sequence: TGTGCCAGCACCTCCTCCCCTGGAAACACCATATATTTT.

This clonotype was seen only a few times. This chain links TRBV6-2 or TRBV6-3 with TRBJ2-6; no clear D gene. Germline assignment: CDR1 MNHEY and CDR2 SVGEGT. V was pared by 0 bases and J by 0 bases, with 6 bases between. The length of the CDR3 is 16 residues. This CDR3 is CASSYSPLSGANVLTF. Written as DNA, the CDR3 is TGTGCCAGCAGTTACTCTCCCCTCTCTGGGGCCAACGTCCTGACTTTC.

The CDR3 reads CASSQKRAGEETQYF. As DNA, the CDR3 is TGCGCCAGCAGCCAAAAGAGAGCGGGAGAAGAGACCCAGTACTTC. The V gene is TRBV4-3, the J gene TRBJ2-5; TRBD2 matches 8 bases. Germline V gene lookup returns CDR1 LGHNA and CDR2 YSLEER. The J segment lost 3 bases and the V segment lost 2 bases, leaving 5 bases of the junction unmatched. The CDR3 spans 15 residues.

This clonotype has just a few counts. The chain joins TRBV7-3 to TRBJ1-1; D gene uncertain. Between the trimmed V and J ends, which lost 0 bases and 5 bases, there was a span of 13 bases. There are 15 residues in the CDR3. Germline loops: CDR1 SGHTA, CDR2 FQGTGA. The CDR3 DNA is TGTGCCAGCAGCTTAACCCTCGGGGAAAGAACTGAAGCTTTCTTT. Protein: CASSLTLGERTEAFF. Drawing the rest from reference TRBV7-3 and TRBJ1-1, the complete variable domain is GAGVSQTPSNKVTEKGKYVELRCDPISGHTALYWYRQSLGQGPEFLIYFQGTGAADDSGLPNDRFFAVRPEGSVSTLKIQRTERGDSAVYLCASSLTLGERTEAFFGQGTRLTVV.

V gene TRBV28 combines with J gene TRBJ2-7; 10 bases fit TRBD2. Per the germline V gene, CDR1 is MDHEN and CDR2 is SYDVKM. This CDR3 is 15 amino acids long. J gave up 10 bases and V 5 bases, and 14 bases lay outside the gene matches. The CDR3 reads CASSELSGGVGAQYF. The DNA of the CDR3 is TGTGCCAGCAGTGAGCTCAGCGGGGGGGTTGGAGCCCAGTACTTC.

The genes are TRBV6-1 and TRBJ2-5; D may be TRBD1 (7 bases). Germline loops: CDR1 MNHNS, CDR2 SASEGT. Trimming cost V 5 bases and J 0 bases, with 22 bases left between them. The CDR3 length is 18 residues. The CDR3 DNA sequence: TGTGCCAGCAGTCCCGTACTAGAATTCAGGGGGGACCAAGAGACCCAGTACTTC. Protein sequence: CASSPVLEFRGDQETQYF.

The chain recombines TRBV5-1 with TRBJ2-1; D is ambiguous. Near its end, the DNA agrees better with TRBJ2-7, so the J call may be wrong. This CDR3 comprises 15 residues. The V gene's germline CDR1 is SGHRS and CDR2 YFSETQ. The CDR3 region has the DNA TGCGCCAGCAGCTTGCAGTTAGATCTCCAGAGCGAGCAGTACTTC. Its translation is CASSLQLDLQSEQYF.

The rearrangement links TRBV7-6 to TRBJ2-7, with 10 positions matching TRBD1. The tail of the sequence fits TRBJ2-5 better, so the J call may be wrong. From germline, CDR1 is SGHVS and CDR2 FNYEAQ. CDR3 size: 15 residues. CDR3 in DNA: TGTGCCAGCAGCTTAAAGACAGGGGGCCCAAAGACCCAGTACTTC. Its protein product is CASSLKTGGPKTQYF.

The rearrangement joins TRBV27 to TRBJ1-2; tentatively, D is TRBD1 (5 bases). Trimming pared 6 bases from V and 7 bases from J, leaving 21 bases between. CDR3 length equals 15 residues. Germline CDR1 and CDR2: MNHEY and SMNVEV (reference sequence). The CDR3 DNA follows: TGTGCCAGCAGCCATTGGGGGTCCGGGGCTGCTGGCTACACCTTC. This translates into CASSHWGSGAAGYTF.

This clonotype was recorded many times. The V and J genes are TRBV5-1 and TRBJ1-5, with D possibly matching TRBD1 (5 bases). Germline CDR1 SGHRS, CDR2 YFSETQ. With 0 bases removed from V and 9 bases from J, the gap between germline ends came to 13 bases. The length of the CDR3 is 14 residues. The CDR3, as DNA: TGCGCCAGCAGCTTGGTGGCGGGGGAAGGGCCCCAGCATTTT. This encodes CASSLVAGEGPQHF.

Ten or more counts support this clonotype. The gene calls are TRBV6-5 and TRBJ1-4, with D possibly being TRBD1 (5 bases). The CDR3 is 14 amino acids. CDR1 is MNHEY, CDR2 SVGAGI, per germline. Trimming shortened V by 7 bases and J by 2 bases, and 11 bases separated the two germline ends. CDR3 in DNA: TGTGCCAGCACCCTGACAGCGACTAATGAAAAACTGTTTTTT. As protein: CASTLTATNEKLFF.

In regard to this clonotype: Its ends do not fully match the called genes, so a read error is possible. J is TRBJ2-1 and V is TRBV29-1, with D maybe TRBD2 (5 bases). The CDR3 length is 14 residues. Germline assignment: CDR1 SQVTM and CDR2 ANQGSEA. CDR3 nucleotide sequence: TGCAGCGTTGAAGAACGGGGATCCTACAATGGGCAGTTCTTC. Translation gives CSVEERGSYNGQFF.

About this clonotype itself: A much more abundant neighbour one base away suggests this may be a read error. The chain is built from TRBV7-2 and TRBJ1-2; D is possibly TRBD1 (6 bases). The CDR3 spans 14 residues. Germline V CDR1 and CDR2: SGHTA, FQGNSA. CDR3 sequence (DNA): TGTGCCTGCAGCTTAAACAGGGAGAACTATGGCTACACCTTC. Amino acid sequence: CACSLNRENYGYTF.

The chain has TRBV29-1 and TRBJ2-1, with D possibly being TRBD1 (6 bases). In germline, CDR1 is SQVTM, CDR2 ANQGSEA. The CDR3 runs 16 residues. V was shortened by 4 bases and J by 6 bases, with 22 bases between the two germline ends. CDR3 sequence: CSVVSARGLLSNEQFF. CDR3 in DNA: TGCAGCGTTGTCTCTGCCAGGGGCCTACTAAGCAATGAGCAGTTCTTC.

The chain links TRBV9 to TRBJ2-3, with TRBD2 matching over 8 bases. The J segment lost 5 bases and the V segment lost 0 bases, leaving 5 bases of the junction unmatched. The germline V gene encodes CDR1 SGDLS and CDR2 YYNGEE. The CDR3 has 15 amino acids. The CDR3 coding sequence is TGTGCCAGCAGCGTAGTTAGCGGGGAAGGAGATACGCAGTATTTT. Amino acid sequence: CASSVVSGEGDTQYF.

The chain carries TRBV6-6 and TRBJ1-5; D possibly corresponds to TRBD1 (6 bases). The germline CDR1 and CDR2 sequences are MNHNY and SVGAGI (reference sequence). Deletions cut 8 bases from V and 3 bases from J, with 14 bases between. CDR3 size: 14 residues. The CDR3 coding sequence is TGTGCCAGCTCCTTACAGGGTGACAATCAGCCCCAGCATTTT. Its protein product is CASSLQGDNQPQHF.

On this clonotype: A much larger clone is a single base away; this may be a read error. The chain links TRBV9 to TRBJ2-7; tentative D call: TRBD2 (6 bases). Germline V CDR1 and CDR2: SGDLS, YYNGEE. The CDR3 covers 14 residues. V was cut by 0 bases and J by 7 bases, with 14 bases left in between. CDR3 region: CASSVGGEYNEQYF. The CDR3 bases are TGTGCCAGCAGCGTAGGGGGGGAATACAATGAGCAGTACTTC.

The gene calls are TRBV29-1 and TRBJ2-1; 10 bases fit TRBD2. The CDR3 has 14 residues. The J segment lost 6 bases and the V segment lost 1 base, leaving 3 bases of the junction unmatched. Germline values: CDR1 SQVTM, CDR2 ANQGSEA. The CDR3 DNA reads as TGCAGCGTTGAAGGACTAGCGGGCGCCAATGAGCAGTTCTTC. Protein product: CSVEGLAGANEQFF.